This TCR beta chain is from a study of cytomegalovirus exposure and HLA in healthy donors. Primers included in the PCR were 60 Vbeta and 13 Jbeta primers. Clones were sequenced by immunoSEQ multiplex PCR, and TCRdb holds only the in-frame ones, with some missing. The data contain roughly 160,000 clones, about 85% of them singletons. Germline V gene data show CDR1 as SNHLY and CDR2 as FYNNEI. The trim removed 6 bases at V and 5 bases at J, leaving 15 bases unmatched. This CDR3 contains 16 residues. The V gene is TRBV2, the J gene TRBJ1-2, with 7 bases that match TRBD1. The sequence derives from a boy aged 2 to 9 in good health and CMV-seronegative. Sequencing was performed on PBMCs. CDR3 loop: CASSGTGTEELYGYTF. The CDR3 coding sequence is TGTGCCAGCAGCGGGACCGGGACAGAAGAACTGTATGGCTACACCTTC.